This TCR beta chain originates from a study of T cell responses to AZD1222 COVID-19 vaccine. Clones were sequenced by immunoSEQ multiplex PCR, and TCRdb holds only the in-frame ones, with some missing. The profile shows nearly 90,000 clones, around 91% of them singletons. Germline CDR1 is LGHNA and CDR2 is YNFKEQ. Deletions cut 0 bases from V and 7 bases from J, with 19 bases between. The CDR3 is 16 residues long. Of note for this clone: Antigen unknown.

Overall study findings and caveats: Females made up more of the donors, who were largely white British, and clonal diversity may have come out too low. After two AZD1222 doses, spike-specific TCR breadth and depth rose versus day 0. Just 6 or 7 people given AZD1222 tested seropositive at baseline. Close to half of all spike-specific TCRs reportedly target regions of the variants that are unmutated.

The receptor's source is an adult who received the AZD1222 COVID-19 vaccine. Sequenced material: peripheral blood, taken 28 days after the second AZD1222 dose. This rearrangement joins TRBV4-2 to TRBJ2-7; D possibly corresponds to TRBD2 (6 bases). CDR3 loop: CASSQEGASENSEQYF. The CDR3 DNA follows: TGTGCCAGCAGCCAAGAAGGGGCTAGCGAAAATAGTGAGCAGTACTTC.